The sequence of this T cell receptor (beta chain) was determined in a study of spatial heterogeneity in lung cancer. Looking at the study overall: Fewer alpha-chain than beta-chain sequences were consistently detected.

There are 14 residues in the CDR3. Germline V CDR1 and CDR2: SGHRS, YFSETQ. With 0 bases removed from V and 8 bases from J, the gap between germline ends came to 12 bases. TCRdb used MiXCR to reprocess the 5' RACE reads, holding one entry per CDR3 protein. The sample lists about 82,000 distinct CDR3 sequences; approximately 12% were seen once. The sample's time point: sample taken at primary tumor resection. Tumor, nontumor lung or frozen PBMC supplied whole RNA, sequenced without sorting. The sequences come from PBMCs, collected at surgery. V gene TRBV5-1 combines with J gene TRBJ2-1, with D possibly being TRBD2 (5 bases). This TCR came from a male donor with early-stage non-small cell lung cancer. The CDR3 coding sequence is TGCGCCAGCAGCTTGGTGGGCGGGCCCGATGAGCAGTTCTTC. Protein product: CASSLVGGPDEQFF.